This TCR beta chain came from a study of blood T cell repertoires in COVID-19. The repertoire was sequenced with immunoSEQ multiplex PCR; TCRdb's copy has only in-frame clones and lacks some. The table records some 180,000 clones, about 85% of them present only once. The receptor's source is a woman aged 40 to 50 in a cohort exposed to, infected with or recovered from COVID-19 (not recorded which). Sequencing used PBMCs or T cells enriched from blood (not recorded which).

The CDR3 DNA is TGCAGCGTTGAAGATCTGGGGCTTAATGAAAAACTGTTTTTT. Translation gives CSVEDLGLNEKLFF. The chain recombines TRBV29-1 with TRBJ1-4; maybe TRBD1 (5 bases). Germline V gene sequence: CDR1 SQVTM, CDR2 ANQGSEA. This CDR3 is 14 amino acids long. V was shortened by 0 bases and J by 4 bases, with 9 bases between the two germline ends. The entire variable domain, with the rest obtained from reference TRBV29-1 and TRBJ1-4, is as follows: SAVISQKPSRDICQRGTSLTIQCQVDSQVTMMFWYRQQPGQSLTLIATANQGSEATYESGFVIDKFPISRPNLTFSTLTVSNMSPEDSSIYLCSVEDLGLNEKLFFGSGTQLSVL.